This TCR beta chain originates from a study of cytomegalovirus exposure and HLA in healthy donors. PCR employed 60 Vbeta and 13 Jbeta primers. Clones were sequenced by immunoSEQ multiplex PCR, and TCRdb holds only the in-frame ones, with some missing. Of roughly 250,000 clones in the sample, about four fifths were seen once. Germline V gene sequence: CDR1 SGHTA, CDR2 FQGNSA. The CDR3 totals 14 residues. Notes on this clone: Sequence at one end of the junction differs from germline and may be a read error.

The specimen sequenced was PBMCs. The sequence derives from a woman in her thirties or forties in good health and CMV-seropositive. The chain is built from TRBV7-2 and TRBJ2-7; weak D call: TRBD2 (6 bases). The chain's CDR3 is CASSFYLSGSGTDF. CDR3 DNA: TGTGCCAGCAGCTTTTATCTTAGCGGTTCTGGTACGGACTTC.